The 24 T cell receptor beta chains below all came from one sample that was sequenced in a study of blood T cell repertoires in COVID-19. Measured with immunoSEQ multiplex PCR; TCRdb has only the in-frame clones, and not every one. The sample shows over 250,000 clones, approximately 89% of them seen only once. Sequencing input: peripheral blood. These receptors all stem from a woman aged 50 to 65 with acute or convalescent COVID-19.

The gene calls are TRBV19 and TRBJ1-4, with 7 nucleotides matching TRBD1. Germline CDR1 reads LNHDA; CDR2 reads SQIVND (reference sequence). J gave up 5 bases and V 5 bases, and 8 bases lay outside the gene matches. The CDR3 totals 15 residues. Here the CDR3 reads CASSYRQGGNEKLFF. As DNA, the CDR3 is TGTGCCAGTAGTTACCGACAGGGCGGGAATGAAAAACTGTTTTTT.

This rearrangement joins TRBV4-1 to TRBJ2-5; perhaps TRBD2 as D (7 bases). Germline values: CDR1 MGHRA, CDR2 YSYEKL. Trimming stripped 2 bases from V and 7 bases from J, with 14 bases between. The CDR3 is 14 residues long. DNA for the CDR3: TGCGCCAGCAGCCAACCCGGGGGAGGGGGGACCCAGTACTTC. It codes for CASSQPGGGGTQYF.

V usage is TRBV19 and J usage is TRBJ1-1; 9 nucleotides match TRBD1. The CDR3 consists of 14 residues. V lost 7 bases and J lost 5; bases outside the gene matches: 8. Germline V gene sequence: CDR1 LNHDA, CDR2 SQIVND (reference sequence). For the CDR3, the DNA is TGTGCCAGTACCGCGACAGGGGGAGTTACTGAAGCTTTCTTT. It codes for CASTATGGVTEAFF.

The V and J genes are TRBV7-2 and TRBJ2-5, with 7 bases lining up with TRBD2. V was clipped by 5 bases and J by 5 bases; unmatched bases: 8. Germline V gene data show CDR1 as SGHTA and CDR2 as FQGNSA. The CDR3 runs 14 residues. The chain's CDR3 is CASSRGGPRETQYF. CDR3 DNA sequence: TGTGCCAGCAGCCGGGGAGGGCCAAGGGAGACCCAGTACTTC.

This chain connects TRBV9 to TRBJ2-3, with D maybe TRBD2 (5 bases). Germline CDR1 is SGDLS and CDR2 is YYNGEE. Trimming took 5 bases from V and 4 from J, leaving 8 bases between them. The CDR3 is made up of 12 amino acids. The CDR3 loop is CASRGRADTQYF. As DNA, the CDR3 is TGTGCCAGCAGAGGGAGAGCAGATACGCAGTATTTT.

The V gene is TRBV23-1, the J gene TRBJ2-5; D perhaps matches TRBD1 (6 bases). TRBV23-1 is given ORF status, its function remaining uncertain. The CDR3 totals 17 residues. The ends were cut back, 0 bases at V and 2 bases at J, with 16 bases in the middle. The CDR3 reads CASSQSLYLGQQETQYF. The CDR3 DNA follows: TGCGCCAGCAGTCAATCCCTTTACCTCGGACAGCAAGAGACCCAGTACTTC.

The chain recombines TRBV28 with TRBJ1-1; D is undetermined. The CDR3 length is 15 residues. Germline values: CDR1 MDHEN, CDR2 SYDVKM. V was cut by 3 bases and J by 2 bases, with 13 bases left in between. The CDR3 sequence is CASSLILPSNTEAFF. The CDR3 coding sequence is TGTGCCAGCAGTTTGATACTCCCTTCCAACACTGAAGCTTTCTTT. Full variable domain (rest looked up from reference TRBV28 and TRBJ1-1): DVKVTQSSRYLVKRTGEKVFLECVQDMDHENMFWYRQDPGLGLRLIYFSYDVKMKEKGDIPEGYSVSREKKERFSLILESASTNQTSMYLCASSLILPSNTEAFFGQGTRLTVV.

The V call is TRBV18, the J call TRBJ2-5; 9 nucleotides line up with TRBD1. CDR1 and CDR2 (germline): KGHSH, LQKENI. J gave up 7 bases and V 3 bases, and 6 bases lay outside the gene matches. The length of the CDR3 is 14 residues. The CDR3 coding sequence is TGTGCCAGCTCACCTCCGGGACAGGGATGGACCCAGTACTTC. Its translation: CASSPPGQGWTQYF.

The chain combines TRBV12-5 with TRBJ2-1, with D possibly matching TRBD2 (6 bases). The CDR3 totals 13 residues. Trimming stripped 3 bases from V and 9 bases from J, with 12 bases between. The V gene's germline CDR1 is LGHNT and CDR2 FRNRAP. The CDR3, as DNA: TGTGCTAGTGGTTTTACGGGGAGGAGTGAGCAGTTCTTC. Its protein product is CASGFTGRSEQFF.

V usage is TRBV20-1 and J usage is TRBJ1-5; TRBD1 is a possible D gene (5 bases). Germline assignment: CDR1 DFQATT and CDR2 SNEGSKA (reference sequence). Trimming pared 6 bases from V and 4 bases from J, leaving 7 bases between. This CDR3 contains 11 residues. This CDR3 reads CSAQVNQPQHF. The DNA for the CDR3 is TGCAGTGCACAGGTAAATCAGCCCCAGCATTTT.

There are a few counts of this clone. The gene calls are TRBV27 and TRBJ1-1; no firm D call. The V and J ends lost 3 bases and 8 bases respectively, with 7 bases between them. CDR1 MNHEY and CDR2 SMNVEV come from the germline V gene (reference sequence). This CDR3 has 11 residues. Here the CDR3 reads CASSFGMEAFF. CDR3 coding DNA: TGTGCCAGCAGTTTCGGGATGGAAGCTTTCTTT.

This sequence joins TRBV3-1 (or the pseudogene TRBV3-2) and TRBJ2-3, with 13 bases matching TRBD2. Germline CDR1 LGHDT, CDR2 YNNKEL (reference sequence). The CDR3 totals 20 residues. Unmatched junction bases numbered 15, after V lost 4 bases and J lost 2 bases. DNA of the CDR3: TGTGCCAGCAGCCCCGGGCAGGGACTAGCGGGGACCTGGCCCACAGATACGCAGTATTTT. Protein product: CASSPGQGLAGTWPTDTQYF.

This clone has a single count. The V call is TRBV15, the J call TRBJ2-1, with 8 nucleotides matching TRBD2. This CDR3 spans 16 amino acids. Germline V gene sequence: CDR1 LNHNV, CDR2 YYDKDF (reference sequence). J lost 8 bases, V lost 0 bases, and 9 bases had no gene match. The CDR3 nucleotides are TGTGCCACCAGCAGAGATTACGGGAGGGCAGGCGATGAGCAGTTCTTC. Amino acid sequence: CATSRDYGRAGDEQFF.

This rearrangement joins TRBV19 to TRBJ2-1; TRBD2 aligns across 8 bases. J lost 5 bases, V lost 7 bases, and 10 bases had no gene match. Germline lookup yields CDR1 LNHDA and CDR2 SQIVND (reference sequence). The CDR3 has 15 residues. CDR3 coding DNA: TGTGCCAGTACCCCGAGGGGGACTAGTCACAATGAGCAGTTCTTC. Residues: CASTPRGTSHNEQFF.

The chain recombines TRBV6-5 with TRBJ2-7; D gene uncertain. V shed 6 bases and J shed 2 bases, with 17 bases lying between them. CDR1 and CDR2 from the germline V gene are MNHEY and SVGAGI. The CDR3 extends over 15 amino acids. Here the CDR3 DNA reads TGTGCCAGCAGGTCGACGGAGACTCGCCCCTACGAGCAGTACTTC. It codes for CASRSTETRPYEQYF.

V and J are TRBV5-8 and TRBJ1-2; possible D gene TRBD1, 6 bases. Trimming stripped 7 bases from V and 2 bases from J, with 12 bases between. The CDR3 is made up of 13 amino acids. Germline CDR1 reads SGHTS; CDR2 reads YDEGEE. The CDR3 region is CASRDRPNYGYTF. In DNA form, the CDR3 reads TGTGCCAGCCGCGACAGGCCGAACTATGGCTACACCTTC.

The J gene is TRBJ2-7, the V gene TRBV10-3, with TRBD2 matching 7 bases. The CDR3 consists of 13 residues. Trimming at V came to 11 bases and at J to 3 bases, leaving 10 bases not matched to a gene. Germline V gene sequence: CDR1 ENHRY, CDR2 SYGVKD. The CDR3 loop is CAAGSSGNYEQYF. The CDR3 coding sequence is TGTGCCGCAGGGTCTAGCGGAAACTACGAGCAGTACTTC.

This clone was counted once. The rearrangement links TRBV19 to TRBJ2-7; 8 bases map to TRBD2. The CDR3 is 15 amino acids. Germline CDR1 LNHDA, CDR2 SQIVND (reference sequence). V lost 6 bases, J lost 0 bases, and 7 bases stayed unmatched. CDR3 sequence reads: CASRESGGYSYEQYF. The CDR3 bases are TGTGCCAGTAGAGAAAGCGGGGGCTACTCCTACGAGCAGTACTTC. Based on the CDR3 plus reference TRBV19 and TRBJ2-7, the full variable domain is DGGITQSPKYLFRKEGQNVTLSCEQNLNHDAMYWYRQDPGQGLRLIYYSQIVNDFQKGDIAEGYSVSREKKESFPLTVTSAQKNPTAFYLCASRESGGYSYEQYFGPGTRLTVT.

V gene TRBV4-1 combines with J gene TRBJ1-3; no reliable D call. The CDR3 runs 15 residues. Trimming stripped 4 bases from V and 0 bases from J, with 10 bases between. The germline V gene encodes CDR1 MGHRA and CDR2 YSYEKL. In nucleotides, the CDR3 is TGCGCCAGCAGCCTCGCGGTAGTCTCTGGAAACACCATATATTTT. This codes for CASSLAVVSGNTIYF.

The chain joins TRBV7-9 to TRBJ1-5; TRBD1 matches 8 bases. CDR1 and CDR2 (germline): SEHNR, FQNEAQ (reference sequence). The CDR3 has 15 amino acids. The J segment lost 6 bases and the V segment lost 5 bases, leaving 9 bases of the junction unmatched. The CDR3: CASSETGQGGQPQHF. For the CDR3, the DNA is TGTGCCAGCAGCGAGACCGGACAGGGAGGTCAGCCCCAGCATTTT. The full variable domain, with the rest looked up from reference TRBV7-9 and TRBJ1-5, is DTGVSQNPRHKITKRGQNVTFRCDPISEHNRLYWYRQTLGQGPEFLTYFQNEAQLEKSRLLSDRFSAERPKGSFSTLEIQRTEQGDSAMYLCASSETGQGGQPQHFGDGTRLSIL.

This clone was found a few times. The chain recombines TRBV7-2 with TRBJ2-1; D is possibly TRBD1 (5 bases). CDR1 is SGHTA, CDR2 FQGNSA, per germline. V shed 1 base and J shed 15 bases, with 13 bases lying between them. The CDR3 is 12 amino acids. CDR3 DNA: TGTGCCAGCAGCTTAGGCAGGGCTCGATGGTTCTTC. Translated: CASSLGRARWFF.

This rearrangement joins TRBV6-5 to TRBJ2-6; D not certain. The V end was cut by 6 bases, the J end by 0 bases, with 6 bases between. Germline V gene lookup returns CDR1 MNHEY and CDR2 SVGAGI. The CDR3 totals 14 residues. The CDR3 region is CASSGSSGANVLTF. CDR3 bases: TGTGCCAGCAGCGGTAGCTCTGGGGCCAACGTCCTGACTTTC.

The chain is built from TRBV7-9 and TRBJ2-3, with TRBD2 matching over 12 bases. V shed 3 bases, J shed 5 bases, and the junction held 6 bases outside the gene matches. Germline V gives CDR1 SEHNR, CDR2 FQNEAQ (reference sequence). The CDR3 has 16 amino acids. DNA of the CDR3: TGTGCCAGCAGCTTCAGACTAGCGGGAGAAGGAGATACGCAGTATTTT. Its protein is CASSFRLAGEGDTQYF. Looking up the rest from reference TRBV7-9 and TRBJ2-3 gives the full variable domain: DTGVSQNPRHKITKRGQNVTFRCDPISEHNRLYWYRQTLGQGPEFLTYFQNEAQLEKSRLLSDRFSAERPKGSFSTLEIQRTEQGDSAMYLCASSFRLAGEGDTQYFGPGTRLTVL.

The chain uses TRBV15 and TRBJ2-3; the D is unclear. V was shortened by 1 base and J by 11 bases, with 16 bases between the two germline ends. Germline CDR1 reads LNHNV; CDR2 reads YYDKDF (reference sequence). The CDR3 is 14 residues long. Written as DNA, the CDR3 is TGTGCCACCAGCAGAGGGGCCCCCGCCGGTGGGCAGTATTTT. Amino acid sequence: CATSRGAPAGGQYF.